This T cell receptor (beta chain) was captured by sequencing in a study of PD-L1 blockade in urothelial cancer. Sequencing was performed with immunoSEQ multiplex PCR; in TCRdb, only in-frame clones are kept and a portion is missing. The table includes 45,000 to 50,000 clones, roughly 80% detected once. Time point: peripheral blood 6 weeks after treatment start. With V trimmed by 0 bases and J by 2 bases, 9 bases remained unmatched. There are 18 residues in the CDR3. The V gene's germline CDR1 is SGDLS and CDR2 YYNGEE. This specimen consisted of PBMCs, obtained around atezolizumab (anti-PD-L1) treatment. The clonotype originates from a man between 70 and 80 years old with urothelial cancer. The chain combines TRBV9 with TRBJ2-7; 12 bases map to TRBD2. The DNA of the CDR3 is TGTGCCAGCAGCGTAGGACTAGCGGGAGTAGAATTTCCCTACGAGCAGTACTTC. Translated, it gives CASSVGLAGVEFPYEQYF.